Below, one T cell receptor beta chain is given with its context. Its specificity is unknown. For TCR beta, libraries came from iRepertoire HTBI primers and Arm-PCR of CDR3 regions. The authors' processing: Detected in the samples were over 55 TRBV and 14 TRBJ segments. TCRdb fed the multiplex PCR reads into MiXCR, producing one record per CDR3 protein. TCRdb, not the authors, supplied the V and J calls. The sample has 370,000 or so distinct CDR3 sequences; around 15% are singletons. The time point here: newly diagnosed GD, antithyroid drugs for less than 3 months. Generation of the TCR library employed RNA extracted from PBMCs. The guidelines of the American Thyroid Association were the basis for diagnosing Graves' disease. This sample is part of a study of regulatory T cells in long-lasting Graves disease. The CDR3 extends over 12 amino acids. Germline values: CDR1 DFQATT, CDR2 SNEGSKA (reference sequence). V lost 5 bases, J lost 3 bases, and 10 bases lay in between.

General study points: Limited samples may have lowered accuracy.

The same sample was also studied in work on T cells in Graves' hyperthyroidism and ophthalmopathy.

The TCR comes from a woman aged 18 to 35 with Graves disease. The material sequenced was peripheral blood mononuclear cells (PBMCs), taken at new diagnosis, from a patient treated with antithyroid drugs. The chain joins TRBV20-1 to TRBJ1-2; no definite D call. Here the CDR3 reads CSAVLSYYGYTF. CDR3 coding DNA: TGCAGTGCTGTGCTATCGTACTATGGCTACACCTTC.